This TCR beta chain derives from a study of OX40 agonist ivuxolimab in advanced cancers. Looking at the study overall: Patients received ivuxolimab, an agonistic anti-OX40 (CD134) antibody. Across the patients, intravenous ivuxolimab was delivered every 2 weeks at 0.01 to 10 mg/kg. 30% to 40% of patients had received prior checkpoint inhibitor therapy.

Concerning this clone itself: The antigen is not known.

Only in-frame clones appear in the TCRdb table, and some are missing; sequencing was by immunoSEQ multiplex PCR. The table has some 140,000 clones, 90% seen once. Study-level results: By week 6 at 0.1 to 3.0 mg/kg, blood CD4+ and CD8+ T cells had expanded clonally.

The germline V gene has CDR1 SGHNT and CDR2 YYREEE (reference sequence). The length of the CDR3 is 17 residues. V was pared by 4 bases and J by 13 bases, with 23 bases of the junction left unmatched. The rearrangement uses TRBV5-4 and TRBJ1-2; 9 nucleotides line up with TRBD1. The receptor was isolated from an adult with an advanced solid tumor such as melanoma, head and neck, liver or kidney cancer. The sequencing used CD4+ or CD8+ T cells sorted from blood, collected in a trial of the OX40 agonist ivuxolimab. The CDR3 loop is CASSPTPPGQGPYVVTF. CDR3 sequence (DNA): TGTGCCAGCAGCCCTACCCCTCCGGGACAGGGCCCTTATGTAGTCACCTTC.